A single TCR beta chain is shown here with its context. No cognate antigen has been identified for it. No base qualities exist here, and no much larger clone lies one base off it. These data come from a study of T cell changes during pregnancy in multiple sclerosis (dated by TCRdb to about 2019). General notes on the study: The study looked at changes in the T cell repertoire across pregnancy in women with multiple sclerosis.

CDR1 and CDR2, per the germline V gene, are LGHNA and YNFKEQ. Its CDR3 holds 19 amino acids, cysteine through phenylalanine. Just CDR3 DNA is preserved here, 57 bases in frame from base 1. From V the trimming removes 1 base and from J it removes 8 bases, while the gene matches leave 20 bases of the junction unaccounted for. Libraries were constructed by the immunoSEQ multiplex PCR assay. The table was pulled from immuneACCESS by TCRdb, which kept in-frame rearrangements only. Such tables lose some clones; where checked, under half of the loss comes from unresolved V genes, and the rest has no known cause. This sample is represented by 38,000 or so clones; 93% of them were singletons. The ten largest clones add up to approximately 0.44% of the sample.

The sequence is built from TRBV4-2 and TRBJ1-2; the central 9 bases match TRBD1. The TCR originated in a female donor with multiple sclerosis, enrolled in a pregnancy study. The sample here was CD4+ T cells from peripheral blood mononuclear cells, taken in the first trimester of pregnancy. The base sequence is TGTGCCAGCAGCCAAGGTCGGATTATGACAGGGGGAGATGTAAGGGGCTACACCTTC. Translated, this is CASSQGRIMTGGDVRGYTF.